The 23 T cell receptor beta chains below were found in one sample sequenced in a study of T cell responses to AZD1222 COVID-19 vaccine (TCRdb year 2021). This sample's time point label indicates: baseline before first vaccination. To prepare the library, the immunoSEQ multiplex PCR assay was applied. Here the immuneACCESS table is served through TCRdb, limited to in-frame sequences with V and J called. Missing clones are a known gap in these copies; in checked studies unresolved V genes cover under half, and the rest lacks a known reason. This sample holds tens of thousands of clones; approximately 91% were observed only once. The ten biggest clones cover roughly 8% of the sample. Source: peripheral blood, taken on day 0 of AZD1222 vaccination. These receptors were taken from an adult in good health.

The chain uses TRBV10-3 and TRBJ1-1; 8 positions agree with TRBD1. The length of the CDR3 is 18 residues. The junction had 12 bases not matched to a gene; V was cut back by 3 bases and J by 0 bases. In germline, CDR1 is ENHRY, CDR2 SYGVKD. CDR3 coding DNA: TGTGCCATCAGTGACTCCCGCAGGGGGCTTGCGGTGAACACTGAAGCTTTCTTT. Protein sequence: CAISDSRRGLAVNTEAFF.

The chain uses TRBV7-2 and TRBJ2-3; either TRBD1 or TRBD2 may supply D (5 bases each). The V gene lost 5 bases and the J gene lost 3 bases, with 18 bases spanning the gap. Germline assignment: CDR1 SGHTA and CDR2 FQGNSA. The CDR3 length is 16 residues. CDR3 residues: CASSPQVGAGTDTQYF. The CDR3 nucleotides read TGTGCCAGCAGCCCACAAGTGGGAGCAGGGACAGATACGCAGTATTTT.

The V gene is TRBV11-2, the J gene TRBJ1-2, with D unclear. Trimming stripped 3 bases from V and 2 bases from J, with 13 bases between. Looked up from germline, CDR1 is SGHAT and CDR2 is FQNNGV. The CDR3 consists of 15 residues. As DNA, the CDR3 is TGTGCCAGCAGCTTTATGGAGGGTAGGAACTATGGCTACACCTTC. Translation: CASSFMEGRNYGYTF.

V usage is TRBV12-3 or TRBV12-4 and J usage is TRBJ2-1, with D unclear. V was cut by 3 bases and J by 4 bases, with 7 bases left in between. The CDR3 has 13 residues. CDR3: CASSFTEYNEQFF. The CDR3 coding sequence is TGTGCCAGCAGTTTTACGGAGTACAATGAGCAGTTCTTC.

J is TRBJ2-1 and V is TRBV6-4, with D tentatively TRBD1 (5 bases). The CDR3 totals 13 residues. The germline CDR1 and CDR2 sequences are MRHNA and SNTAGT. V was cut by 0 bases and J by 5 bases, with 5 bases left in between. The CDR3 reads CASSDSDNNEQFF. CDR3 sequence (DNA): TGTGCCAGCAGTGACTCGGACAACAATGAGCAGTTCTTC.

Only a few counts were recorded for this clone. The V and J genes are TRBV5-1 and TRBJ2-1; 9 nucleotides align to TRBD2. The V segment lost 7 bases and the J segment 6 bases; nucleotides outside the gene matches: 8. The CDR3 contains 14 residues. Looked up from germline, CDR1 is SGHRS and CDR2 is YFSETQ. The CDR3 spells CASYLAGGLNEQFF. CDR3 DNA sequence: TGCGCCAGCTATCTCGCGGGGGGGCTCAATGAGCAGTTCTTC.

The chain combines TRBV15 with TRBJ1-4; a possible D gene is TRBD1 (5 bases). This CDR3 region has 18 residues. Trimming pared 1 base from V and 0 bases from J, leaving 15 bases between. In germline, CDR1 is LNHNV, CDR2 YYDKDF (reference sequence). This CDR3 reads CATSRGGQIFATNEKLFF. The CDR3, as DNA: TGTGCCACCAGCAGAGGGGGCCAAATATTTGCAACTAATGAAAAACTGTTTTTT.

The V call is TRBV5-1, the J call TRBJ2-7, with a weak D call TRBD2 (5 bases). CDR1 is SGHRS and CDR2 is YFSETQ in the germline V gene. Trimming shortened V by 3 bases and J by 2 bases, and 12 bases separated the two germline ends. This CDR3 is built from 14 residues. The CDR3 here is CASSSTGVTYEQYF. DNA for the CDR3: TGCGCCAGCAGCTCTACCGGGGTGACCTACGAGCAGTACTTC.

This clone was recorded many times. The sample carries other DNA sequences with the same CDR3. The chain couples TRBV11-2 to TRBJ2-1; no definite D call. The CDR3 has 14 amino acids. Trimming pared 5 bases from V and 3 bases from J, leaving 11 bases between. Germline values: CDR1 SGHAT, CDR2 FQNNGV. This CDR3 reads CASSLGAGYNEQFF. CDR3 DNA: TGTGCCAGCAGCCTTGGTGCAGGCTACAATGAGCAGTTCTTC.

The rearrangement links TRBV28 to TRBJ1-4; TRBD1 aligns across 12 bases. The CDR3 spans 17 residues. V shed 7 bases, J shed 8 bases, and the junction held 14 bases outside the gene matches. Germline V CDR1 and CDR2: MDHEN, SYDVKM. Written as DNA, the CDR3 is TGTGCCAGCAAACAAGGAACACTCGGGACAGGGGGCGAAAAACTGTTTTTT. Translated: CASKQGTLGTGGEKLFF.

The CDR3 DNA sequence: TGTGCCAGCAGCTTCCCAGGGCAGAACACTGAAGCTTTCTTT. Translation gives CASSFPGQNTEAFF. The chain has TRBV5-4 and TRBJ1-1; D may be TRBD1 (5 bases). Germline CDR1 SGHNT, CDR2 YYREEE (reference sequence). This CDR3 has 14 residues. V was cut by 2 bases and J by 1 base, with 9 bases left in between.

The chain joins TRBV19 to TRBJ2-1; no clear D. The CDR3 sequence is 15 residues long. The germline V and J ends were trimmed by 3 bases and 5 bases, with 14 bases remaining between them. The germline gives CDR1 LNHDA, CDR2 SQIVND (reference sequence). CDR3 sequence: CASSMGRRLNNEQFF. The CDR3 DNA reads TGTGCCAGTAGTATGGGTCGTCGGTTAAACAATGAGCAGTTCTTC.

The CDR3 nucleotides are TGCGCCAGCAGTGAAGGAGGACGAGACACCGGGGAGCTGTTTTTT. Translating it yields CASSEGGRDTGELFF. This chain joins TRBV10-1 and TRBJ2-2; maybe TRBD2 (5 bases). This CDR3 is 15 amino acids long. Trimming shortened V by 3 bases and J by 3 bases, and 11 bases separated the two germline ends. The germline V gene encodes CDR1 WNHNN and CDR2 SYGVQD (reference sequence).

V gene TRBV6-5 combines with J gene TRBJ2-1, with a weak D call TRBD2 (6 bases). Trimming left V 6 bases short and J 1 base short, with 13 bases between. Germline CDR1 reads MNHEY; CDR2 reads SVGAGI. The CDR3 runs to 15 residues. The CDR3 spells CASRIERVSYNEQFF. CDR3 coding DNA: TGTGCCAGCAGGATAGAGCGGGTGTCCTACAATGAGCAGTTCTTC.

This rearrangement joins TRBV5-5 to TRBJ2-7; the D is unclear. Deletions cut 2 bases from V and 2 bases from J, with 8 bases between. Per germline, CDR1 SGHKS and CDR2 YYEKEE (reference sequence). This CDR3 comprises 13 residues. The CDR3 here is CASSFGPTYEQYF. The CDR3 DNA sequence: TGTGCCAGCAGCTTCGGACCAACCTACGAGCAGTACTTC. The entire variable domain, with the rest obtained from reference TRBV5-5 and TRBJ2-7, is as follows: DAGVTQSPTHLIKTRGQQVTLRCSPISGHKSVSWYQQVLGQGPQFIFQYYEKEERGRGNFPDRFSARQFPNYSSELNVNALLLGDSALYLCASSFGPTYEQYFGPGTRLTVT.

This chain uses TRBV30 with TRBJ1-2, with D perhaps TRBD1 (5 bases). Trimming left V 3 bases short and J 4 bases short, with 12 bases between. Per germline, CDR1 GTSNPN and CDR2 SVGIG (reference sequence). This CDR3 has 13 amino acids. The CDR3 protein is CAWSPQGTYGYTF. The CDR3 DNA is TGTGCCTGGAGCCCCCAGGGAACCTATGGCTACACCTTC.

The CDR3 DNA sequence: TGCGCCAGCAGCTTGGTACGGTCCAGTTCCGAGACCCAGTACTTC. This translates into CASSLVRSSSETQYF. The chain couples TRBV5-1 to TRBJ2-5; D unclear. Between the trimmed V and J ends, which lost 0 bases and 5 bases, there was a span of 14 bases. This CDR3 has 15 amino acids. Germline loops: CDR1 SGHRS, CDR2 YFSETQ.

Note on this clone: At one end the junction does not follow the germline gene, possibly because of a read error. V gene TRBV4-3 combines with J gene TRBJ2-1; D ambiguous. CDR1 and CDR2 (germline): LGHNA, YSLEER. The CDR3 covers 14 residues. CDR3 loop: CASSQDFSAARRIF. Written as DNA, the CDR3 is TGCGCCAGCAGCCAAGATTTCAGCGCGGCTAGGCGGATCTTC.

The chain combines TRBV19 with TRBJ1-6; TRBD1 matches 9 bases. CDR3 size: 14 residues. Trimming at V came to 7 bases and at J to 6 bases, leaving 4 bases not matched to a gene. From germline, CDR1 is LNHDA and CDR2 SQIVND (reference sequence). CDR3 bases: TGTGCCAGTACCCCGGACAGGGGTAATTCACCCCTCCACTTT. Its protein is CASTPDRGNSPLHF.

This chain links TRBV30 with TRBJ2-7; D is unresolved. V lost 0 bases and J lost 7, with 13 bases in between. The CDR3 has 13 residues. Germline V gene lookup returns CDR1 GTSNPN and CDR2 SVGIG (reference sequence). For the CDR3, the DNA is TGTGCCTGGAGTGTATGGGTCTCTACGGAGCAGTACTTC. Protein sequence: CAWSVWVSTEQYF.

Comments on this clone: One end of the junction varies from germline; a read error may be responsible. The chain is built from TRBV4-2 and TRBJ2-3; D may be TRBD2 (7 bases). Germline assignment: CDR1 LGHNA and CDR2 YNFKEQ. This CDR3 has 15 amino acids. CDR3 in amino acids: CASSQGGGAADTQYF. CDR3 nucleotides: TGTGCCAGCAGTCAAGGTGGGGGGGCGGCCGATACGCAGTATTTT.

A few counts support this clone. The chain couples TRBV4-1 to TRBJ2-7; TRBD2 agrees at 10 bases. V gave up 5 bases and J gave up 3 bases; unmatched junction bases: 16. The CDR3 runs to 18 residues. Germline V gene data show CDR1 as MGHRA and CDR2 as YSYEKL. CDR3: CASSDPSGTSGILYEQYF. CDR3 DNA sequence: TGCGCCAGCAGCGACCCAAGCGGAACTAGCGGGATCCTCTACGAGCAGTACTTC.

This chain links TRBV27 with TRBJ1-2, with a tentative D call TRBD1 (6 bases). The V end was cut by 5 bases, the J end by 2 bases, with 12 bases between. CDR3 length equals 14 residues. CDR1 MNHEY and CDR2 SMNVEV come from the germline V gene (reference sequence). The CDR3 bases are TGTGCCAGCAGTCCGCAGGGGCTAAACTATGGCTACACCTTC. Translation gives CASSPQGLNYGYTF.